The next 22 T cell receptor beta chains were all read from a single sample in a study of blood T cells in healthy people across ages. The use of a sample-barcoded 5' primer and a J-beta primer mix characterized a second PCR of 7 to 11 cycles. MiXCR, run by TCRdb on the 5' RACE reads, gives a single entry per CDR3 protein. The sample lists some 1.8 million distinct CDR3 sequences, roughly two fifths seen once, with 20% to 25% in the top ten. The specimen sequenced was blood. The receptor source for this set is a human donor in good health.

The chain has TRBV4-3 and TRBJ2-4; D ambiguous. The CDR3 is 14 residues long. V was trimmed by 3 bases and J by 5 bases, leaving 11 bases between them. The germline CDR1 and CDR2 sequences are LGHNA and YSLEER. This CDR3 reads CASSQIGTENIQYF. CDR3 bases: TGCGCCAGCAGCCAGATTGGTACCGAAAACATTCAGTACTTC.

The DNA for the CDR3 is TGCGCCAGCAGCTCGGAACTCAGGGGGCGTGAAGCTTTCTTT. Its protein is CASSSELRGREAFF. The V and J genes are TRBV5-1 and TRBJ1-1, with 8 nucleotides matching TRBD1. The V segment lost 3 bases and the J segment 7 bases; nucleotides outside the gene matches: 8. The CDR3 spans 14 residues. The V gene's germline CDR1 is SGHRS and CDR2 YFSETQ.

V usage is TRBV20-1 and J usage is TRBJ1-2, with D unresolved. The germline V and J ends were trimmed by 3 bases and 2 bases, with 19 bases remaining between them. This CDR3 contains 16 residues. Per germline, CDR1 DFQATT and CDR2 SNEGSKA (reference sequence). In DNA, the CDR3 is TGCAGTGCTAGGAATTCGGGGTTAGACGGGAACTATGGCTACACCTTC. Translated, it gives CSARNSGLDGNYGYTF.

This chain joins TRBV30 and TRBJ2-4; tentative D call: TRBD1 (5 bases). The J call may be in error: the DNA end matches TRBJ2-7 better. The CDR3 loop spans 13 amino acids. CDR1 GTSNPN and CDR2 SVGIG come from the germline V gene (reference sequence). CDR3 nucleotides: TGTGCCTGGAGTGTACAAGGGGCGTACGAGCAGTACTTC. This codes for CAWSVQGAYEQYF.

This clonotype occurred a few times. This may stem from a read error, because a much larger clone lies one nucleotide away. This chain joins TRBV7-2 and TRBJ2-6; D is unresolved. The CDR3 is 14 residues long. Looked up from germline, CDR1 is SGHTA and CDR2 is FQGNSA. V lost 1 base and J 3 bases, leaving 4 bases between the germline ends. DNA for the CDR3: TGTGCCAGCAGCTTAGACTATGGGGCCAACGTCCTGACTTTC. Protein sequence: CASSLDYGANVLTF.

The chain couples TRBV10-3 to TRBJ1-1; no reliable D call. The CDR3 covers 13 residues. Trimming shortened V by 3 bases and J by 5 bases, and 10 bases separated the two germline ends. In germline, CDR1 is ENHRY, CDR2 SYGVKD. The CDR3 DNA reads TGTGCCATCAGTGAAGCGGGGTCAACTGAAGCTTTCTTT. It codes for CAISEAGSTEAFF.

The rearrangement joins TRBV14 to TRBJ2-5; TRBD1 matches 7 bases. The CDR3 is 16 residues long. V shed 4 bases and J 1 base; nucleotides not matched to a gene: 9. CDR1 is SGHDN, CDR2 FVKESK, per germline. CDR3 protein: CASSLFRDSLQETQYF. The DNA of the CDR3 is TGTGCCAGCAGCCTGTTCCGGGACAGCCTCCAAGAGACCCAGTACTTC.

The CDR3 is CAISEKTGDSHNEQFF. The CDR3 nucleotides read TGTGCCATCAGTGAGAAGACAGGGGACTCACACAATGAGCAGTTCTTC. V is TRBV10-3 and J is TRBJ2-1; 8 bases match TRBD1. V was clipped by 2 bases and J by 5 bases; unmatched bases: 8. From germline, CDR1 is ENHRY and CDR2 SYGVKD. The CDR3 spans 16 residues.

The rearrangement links TRBV5-1 to TRBJ2-3, with D possibly being TRBD1 or TRBD2 (6 bases each). This CDR3 has 14 amino acids. V was cut by 3 bases and J by 2 bases, with 10 bases left in between. CDR1 and CDR2 (germline): SGHRS, YFSETQ. CDR3: CASSWGAHTDTQYF. The CDR3 region has the DNA TGCGCCAGCAGCTGGGGGGCCCACACAGATACGCAGTATTTT.

This clonotype was recorded a few times. This chain connects TRBV29-1 to TRBJ1-2; possibly TRBD1 for D (5 bases). This CDR3 contains 14 residues. Per the germline V gene, CDR1 is SQVTM and CDR2 is ANQGSEA. V was clipped by 7 bases and J by 0 bases, with 15 bases between them. The CDR3 here is CSATGTETNYGYTF. The CDR3 DNA reads TGCAGCGCTACTGGGACGGAAACTAACTATGGCTACACCTTC.

This clonotype was picked up a small number of times. CDR3 amino acids: CAISESTDSYEQYF. CDR3 in DNA: TGTGCCATCAGTGAGTCAACAGACTCCTACGAGCAGTACTTC. The chain links TRBV10-3 to TRBJ2-7; D gene unclear. The CDR3 is made up of 14 amino acids. The ends were cut back, 0 bases at V and 0 bases at J, with 6 bases in the middle. Looked up from germline, CDR1 is ENHRY and CDR2 is SYGVKD.

The chain links TRBV7-8 to TRBJ2-3, with 12 bases identical to TRBD2. J was trimmed by 6 bases and V by 0 bases; bases with no gene match: 4. This CDR3 has 16 residues. Germline CDR1 SGHVS, CDR2 FQNEAQ. DNA for the CDR3: TGTGCCAGCAGCTTAGCGACTAGCGGGGGATGGGATACGCAGTATTTT. It yields the protein CASSLATSGGWDTQYF.

The V call is TRBV6-2 or TRBV6-3, the J call TRBJ2-1; TRBD2 might be the D (6 bases). This CDR3 comprises 16 residues. Germline V gene data show CDR1 as MNHEY and CDR2 as SVGEGT. With 2 bases removed from V and 0 bases from J, the gap between germline ends came to 11 bases. CDR3 DNA: TGTGCCAGCAGTTACGCGGGACTGGGCTCCTACAATGAGCAGTTCTTC. Translating it yields CASSYAGLGSYNEQFF.

This clonotype was seen more than once but under ten times. V is TRBV6-2 or TRBV6-3 and J is TRBJ2-5, with D uncertain. The CDR3 covers 12 residues. CDR1 is MNHEY and CDR2 is SVGEGT in the germline V gene. Between the trimmed V and J ends, which lost 6 bases and 5 bases, there was a span of 10 bases. The CDR3 DNA sequence: TGTGCCAGCAGAGGTATGGCGGAGACCCAGTACTTC. Translating it yields CASRGMAETQYF.

This chain uses TRBV20-1 with TRBJ1-1, with TRBD1 as a possible D gene (5 bases). V lost 3 bases to trimming and J lost 3 bases, with 14 bases between them. Germline values: CDR1 DFQATT, CDR2 SNEGSKA (reference sequence). The CDR3 runs 14 residues. CDR3 protein: CSARSGGVDTEAFF. The CDR3 nucleotides are TGCAGTGCTAGGAGTGGGGGGGTCGACACTGAAGCTTTCTTT.

The sample holds a few counts of this clonotype. The chain couples TRBV20-1 to TRBJ2-3; the D gene is possibly TRBD1 (6 bases). This CDR3 is 15 amino acids long. The germline V and J ends were trimmed by 3 bases and 2 bases, with 15 bases remaining between them. Germline V gives CDR1 DFQATT, CDR2 SNEGSKA (reference sequence). CDR3 in amino acids: CSARGLQGYTDTQYF. The CDR3 region has the DNA TGCAGTGCTAGGGGCCTACAGGGCTACACAGATACGCAGTATTTT.

A few counts support this clonotype. The J gene is TRBJ2-3, the V gene TRBV6-2 or TRBV6-3; D call uncertain. There are 21 residues in the CDR3. CDR1 is MNHEY and CDR2 is SVGEGT in the germline V gene. V shed 1 base and J shed 0 bases, with 26 bases lying between them. The CDR3 region is CASSYFRVGVPDGRSTDTQYF. As DNA, the CDR3 is TGTGCCAGCAGTTACTTTCGAGTCGGAGTACCAGATGGCCGGAGCACAGATACGCAGTATTTT.

The rearrangement uses TRBV27 and TRBJ2-3; 9 nucleotides align to TRBD1. Germline V lookup: CDR1 MNHEY, CDR2 SMNVEV (reference sequence). Unmatched junction bases numbered 2, after V lost 3 bases and J lost 4 bases. The CDR3 totals 14 residues. CDR3: CASSFWDRADTQYF. In DNA form, the CDR3 reads TGTGCCAGCAGTTTTTGGGACAGGGCAGATACGCAGTATTTT.

Concerning this clonotype itself: Relative to the germline gene, one junction end is altered; a read error may explain this. The chain is built from TRBV20-1 and TRBJ2-7; 10 bases match TRBD2. CDR3 size: 16 residues. Looked up from germline, CDR1 is DFQATT and CDR2 is SNEGSKA (reference sequence). In DNA, the CDR3 is TGCAGTGCTAGGGCCCCCTCTAGCGGGGGTCCCTACGAGCGGTACTTC. It specifies CSARAPSSGGPYERYF.

This chain connects TRBV5-1 to TRBJ2-3, with 9 bases identical to TRBD2. In germline, CDR1 is SGHRS, CDR2 YFSETQ. V trimming: 0 bases; J trimming: 0 bases; junction bases outside the gene matches: 8. This CDR3 is 18 amino acids long. CDR3 coding DNA: TGCGCCAGCAGCTTGGTAGCGGGGGCCCTCCGCAGCACAGATACGCAGTATTTT. Translated: CASSLVAGALRSTDTQYF.

J is TRBJ2-1 and V is TRBV5-1; 7 bases are shared with TRBD1. V lost 2 bases, J lost 4 bases, and 6 bases stayed unmatched. Germline V CDR1 and CDR2: SGHRS, YFSETQ. This CDR3 contains 15 residues. CDR3 residues: CASSLRQGQYNEQFF. The CDR3 bases are TGCGCCAGCAGCTTACGACAGGGACAATACAATGAGCAGTTCTTC.

This clonotype was seen more than once but under ten times. The chain uses TRBV20-1 and TRBJ1-5, with 9 positions matching TRBD1. CDR1 and CDR2 from the germline V gene are DFQATT and SNEGSKA (reference sequence). The CDR3 has 17 residues. The V and J ends lost 5 bases and 3 bases, in that order; junction bases with no gene match: 14. CDR3 nucleotides: TGCAGTGCTTCCGGGACAGGGTCCCCCGCGCTCAATCAGCCCCAGCATTTT. Translated, it gives CSASGTGSPALNQPQHF.